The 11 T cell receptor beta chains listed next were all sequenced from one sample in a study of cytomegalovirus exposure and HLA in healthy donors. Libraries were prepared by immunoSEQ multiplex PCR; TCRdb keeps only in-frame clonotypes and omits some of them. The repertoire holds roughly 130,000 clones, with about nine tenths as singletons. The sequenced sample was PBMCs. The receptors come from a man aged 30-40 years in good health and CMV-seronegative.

For the CDR3, the DNA is TGCGCCAGCAGCTACAACCGGGACACAGCGAACTATGGCTACACCTTC. Translation: CASSYNRDTANYGYTF. This chain joins TRBV5-1 and TRBJ1-2; TRBD1 is a possible D gene (6 bases). The V end was cut by 3 bases, the J end by 2 bases, with 17 bases between. Germline V lookup: CDR1 SGHRS, CDR2 YFSETQ. CDR3 length: 16 residues.

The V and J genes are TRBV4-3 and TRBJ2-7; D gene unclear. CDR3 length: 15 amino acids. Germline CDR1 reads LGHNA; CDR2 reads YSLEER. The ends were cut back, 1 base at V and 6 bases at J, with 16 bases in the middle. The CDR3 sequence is CASSQATRSSGEQYF. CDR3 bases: TGCGCCAGCAGCCAAGCCACCCGATCCTCCGGCGAGCAGTACTTC.

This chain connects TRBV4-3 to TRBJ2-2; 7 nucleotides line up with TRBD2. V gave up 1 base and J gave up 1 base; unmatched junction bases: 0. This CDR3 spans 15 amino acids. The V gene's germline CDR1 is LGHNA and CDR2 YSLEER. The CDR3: CASSQASGNTGELFF. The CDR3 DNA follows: TGCGCCAGCAGCCAAGCTAGCGGGAACACCGGGGAGCTGTTTTTT.

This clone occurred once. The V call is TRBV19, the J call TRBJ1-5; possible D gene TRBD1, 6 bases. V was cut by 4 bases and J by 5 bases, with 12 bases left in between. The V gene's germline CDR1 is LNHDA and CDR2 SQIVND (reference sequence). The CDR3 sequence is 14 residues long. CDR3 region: CASSTDRIDQPQHF. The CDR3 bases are TGTGCCAGTAGTACTGACAGGATCGATCAGCCCCAGCATTTT. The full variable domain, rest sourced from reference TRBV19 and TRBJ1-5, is DGGITQSPKYLFRKEGQNVTLSCEQNLNHDAMYWYRQDPGQGLRLIYYSQIVNDFQKGDIAEGYSVSREKKESFPLTVTSAQKNPTAFYLCASSTDRIDQPQHFGDGTRLSIL.

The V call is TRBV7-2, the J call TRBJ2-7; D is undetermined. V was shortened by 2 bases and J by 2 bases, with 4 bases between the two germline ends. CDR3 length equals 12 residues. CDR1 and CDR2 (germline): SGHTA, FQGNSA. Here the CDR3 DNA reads TGTGCCAGCAGCTTACATGCCTACGAGCAGTACTTC. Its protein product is CASSLHAYEQYF. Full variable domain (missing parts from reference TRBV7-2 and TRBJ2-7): GAGVSQSPSNKVTEKGKDVELRCDPISGHTALYWYRQSLGQGLEFLIYFQGNSAPDKSGLPSDRFSAERTGGSVSTLTIQRTQQEDSAVYLCASSLHAYEQYFGPGTRLTVT.

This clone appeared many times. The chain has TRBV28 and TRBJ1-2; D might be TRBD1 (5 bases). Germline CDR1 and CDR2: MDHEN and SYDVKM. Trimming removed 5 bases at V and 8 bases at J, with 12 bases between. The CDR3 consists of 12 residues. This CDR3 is CASSPTNRGYTF. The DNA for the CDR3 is TGTGCCAGCAGTCCTACCAACAGGGGCTACACCTTC.

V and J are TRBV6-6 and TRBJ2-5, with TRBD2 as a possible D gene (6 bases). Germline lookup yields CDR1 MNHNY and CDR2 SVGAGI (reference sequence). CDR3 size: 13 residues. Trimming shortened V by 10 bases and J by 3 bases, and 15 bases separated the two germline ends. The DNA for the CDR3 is TGTGCCACCCTCTTACCGGGGGAAGAGACCCAGTACTTC. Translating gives CATLLPGEETQYF.

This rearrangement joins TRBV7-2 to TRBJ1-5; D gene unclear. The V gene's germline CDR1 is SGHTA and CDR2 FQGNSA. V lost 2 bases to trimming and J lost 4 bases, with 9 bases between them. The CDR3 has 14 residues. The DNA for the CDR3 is TGTGCCAGCAGCTTACGGGTATCTAATCAGCCCCAGCATTTT. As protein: CASSLRVSNQPQHF.

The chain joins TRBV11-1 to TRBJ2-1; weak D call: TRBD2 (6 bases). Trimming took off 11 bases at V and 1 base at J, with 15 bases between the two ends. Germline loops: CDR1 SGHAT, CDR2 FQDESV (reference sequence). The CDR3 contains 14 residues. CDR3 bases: TGTGCCTCCGGGGGACCACAGTCCTACAATGAGCAGTTCTTC. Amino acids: CASGGPQSYNEQFF.

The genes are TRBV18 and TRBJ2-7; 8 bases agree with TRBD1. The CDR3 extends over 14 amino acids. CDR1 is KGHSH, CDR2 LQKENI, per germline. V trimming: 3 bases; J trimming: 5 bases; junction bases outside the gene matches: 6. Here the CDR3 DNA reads TGTGCCAGCTCACCCTCAGGGGGCGACAACGAGCAGTACTTC. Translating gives CASSPSGGDNEQYF.

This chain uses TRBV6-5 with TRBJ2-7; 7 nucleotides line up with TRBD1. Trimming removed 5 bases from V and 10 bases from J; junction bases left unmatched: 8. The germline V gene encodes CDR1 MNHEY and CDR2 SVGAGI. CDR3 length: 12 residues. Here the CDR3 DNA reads TGTGCCAGCAGTCTCGACAGGGCCCAACAGTACTTC. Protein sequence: CASSLDRAQQYF.